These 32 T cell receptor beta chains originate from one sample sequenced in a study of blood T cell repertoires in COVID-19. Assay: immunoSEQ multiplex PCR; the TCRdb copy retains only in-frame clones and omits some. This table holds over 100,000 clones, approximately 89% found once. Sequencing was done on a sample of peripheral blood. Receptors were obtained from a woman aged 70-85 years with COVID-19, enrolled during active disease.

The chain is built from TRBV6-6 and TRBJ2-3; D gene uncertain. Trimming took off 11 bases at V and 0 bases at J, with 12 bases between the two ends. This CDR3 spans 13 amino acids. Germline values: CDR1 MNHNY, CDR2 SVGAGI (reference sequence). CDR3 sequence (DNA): TGTGCCTGCCTCGACTCTAGCACAGATACGCAGTATTTT. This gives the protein CACLDSSTDTQYF.

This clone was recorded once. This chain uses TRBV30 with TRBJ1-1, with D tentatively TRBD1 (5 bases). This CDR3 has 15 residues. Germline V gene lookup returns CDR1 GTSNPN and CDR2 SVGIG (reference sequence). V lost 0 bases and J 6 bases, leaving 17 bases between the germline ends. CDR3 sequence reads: CAWSVVRGGWAEAFF. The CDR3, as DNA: TGTGCCTGGAGTGTGGTTCGGGGGGGATGGGCTGAAGCTTTCTTT.

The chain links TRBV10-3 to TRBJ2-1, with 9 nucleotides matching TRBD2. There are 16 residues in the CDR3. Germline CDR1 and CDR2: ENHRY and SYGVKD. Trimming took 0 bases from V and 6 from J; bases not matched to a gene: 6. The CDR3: CAISESKTSGRNEQFF. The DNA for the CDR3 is TGTGCCATCAGTGAGTCGAAGACTAGCGGACGCAATGAGCAGTTCTTC.

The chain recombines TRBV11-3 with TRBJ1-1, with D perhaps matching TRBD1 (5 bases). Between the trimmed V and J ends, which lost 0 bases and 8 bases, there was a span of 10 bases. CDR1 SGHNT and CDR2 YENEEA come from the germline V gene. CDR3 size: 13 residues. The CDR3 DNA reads TGTGCCAGCAGCTTAGATCAACGGGGGGAAGCTTTCTTT. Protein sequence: CASSLDQRGEAFF. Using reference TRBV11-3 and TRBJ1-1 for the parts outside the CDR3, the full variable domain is EAGVVQSPRYKIIEKKQPVAFWCNPISGHNTLYWYLQNLGQGPELLIRYENEEAVDDSQLPKDRFSAERLKGVDSTLKIQPAELGDSAVYLCASSLDQRGEAFFGQGTRLTVV.

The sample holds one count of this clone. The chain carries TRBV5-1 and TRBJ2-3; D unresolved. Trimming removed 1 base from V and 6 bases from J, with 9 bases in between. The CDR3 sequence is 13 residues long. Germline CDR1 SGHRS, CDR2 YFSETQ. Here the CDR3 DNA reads TGCGCCAGCAGCTTGCCTTCTTCGGATACGCAGTATTTT. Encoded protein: CASSLPSSDTQYF.

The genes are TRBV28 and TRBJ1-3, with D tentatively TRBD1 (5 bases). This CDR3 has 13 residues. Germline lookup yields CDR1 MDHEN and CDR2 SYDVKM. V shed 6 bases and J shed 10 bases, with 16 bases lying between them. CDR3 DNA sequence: TGTGCCAGCAGCACCACAGGTTTCGGGACCATATATTTT. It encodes CASSTTGFGTIYF.

The CDR3 sequence is CASSLVASEQFF. The CDR3 DNA reads TGCGCCAGCAGCTTAGTAGCGTCCGAGCAGTTCTTC. V usage is TRBV5-1 and J usage is TRBJ2-1; TRBD2 is a possible D gene (5 bases). The CDR3 loop spans 12 amino acids. With 2 bases removed from V and 10 bases from J, the gap between germline ends came to 10 bases. CDR1 is SGHRS, CDR2 YFSETQ, per germline. Together with reference TRBV5-1 and TRBJ2-1, the CDR3 gives the full variable domain: KAGVTQTPRYLIKTRGQQVTLSCSPISGHRSVSWYQQTPGQGLQFLFEYFSETQRNKGNFPGRFSGRQFSNSRSEMNVSTLELGDSALYLCASSLVASEQFFGPGTRLTVL.

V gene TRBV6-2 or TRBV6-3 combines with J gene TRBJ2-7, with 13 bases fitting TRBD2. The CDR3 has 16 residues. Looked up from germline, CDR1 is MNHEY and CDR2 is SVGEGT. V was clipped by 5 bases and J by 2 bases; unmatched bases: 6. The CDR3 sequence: CASSKRTSGGPYEQYF. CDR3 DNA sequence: TGTGCCAGCAGTAAACGGACTAGCGGGGGTCCCTACGAGCAGTACTTC.

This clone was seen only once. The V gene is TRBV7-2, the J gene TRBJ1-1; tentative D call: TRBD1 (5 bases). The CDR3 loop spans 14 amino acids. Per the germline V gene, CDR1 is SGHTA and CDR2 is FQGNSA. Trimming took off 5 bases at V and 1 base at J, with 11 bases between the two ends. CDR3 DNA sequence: TGTGCCAGCAGCCCCGGGGGGAGGAACACTGAAGCTTTCTTT. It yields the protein CASSPGGRNTEAFF. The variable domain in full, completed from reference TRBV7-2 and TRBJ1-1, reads GAGVSQSPSNKVTEKGKDVELRCDPISGHTALYWYRQSLGQGLEFLIYFQGNSAPDKSGLPSDRFSAERTGGSVSTLTIQRTQQEDSAVYLCASSPGGRNTEAFFGQGTRLTVV.

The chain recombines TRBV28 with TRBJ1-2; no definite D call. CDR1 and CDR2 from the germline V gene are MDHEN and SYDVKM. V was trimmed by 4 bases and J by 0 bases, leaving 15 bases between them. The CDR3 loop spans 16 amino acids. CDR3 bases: TGTGCCAGCAGTTCCGGCGGCAGTCCAACTAACTATGGCTACACCTTC. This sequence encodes CASSSGGSPTNYGYTF.

The CDR3 sequence: CASSQRTGSVAEAFF. As DNA, the CDR3 is TGTGCCAGTTCGCAAAGGACAGGGTCAGTAGCTGAAGCTTTCTTT. This sequence joins TRBV19 and TRBJ1-1, with 8 bases identical to TRBD1. The V gene end was trimmed by 8 bases and the J gene end by 6 bases; junction bases not matched to a gene: 14. The CDR3 has 15 residues. From germline, CDR1 is LNHDA and CDR2 SQIVND (reference sequence). Complete variable domain (other parts from reference TRBV19 and TRBJ1-1): DGGITQSPKYLFRKEGQNVTLSCEQNLNHDAMYWYRQDPGQGLRLIYYSQIVNDFQKGDIAEGYSVSREKKESFPLTVTSAQKNPTAFYLCASSQRTGSVAEAFFGQGTRLTVV.

The CDR3 loop is CASSGTSGGYLDTQYF. CDR3 DNA sequence: TGTGCCAGCAGCGGGACTAGCGGGGGGTATCTAGATACGCAGTATTTT. V and J are TRBV7-2 and TRBJ2-3, with 15 bases that match TRBD2. Germline V gene sequence: CDR1 SGHTA, CDR2 FQGNSA. The J segment lost 5 bases and the V segment lost 5 bases, leaving 5 bases of the junction unmatched. This CDR3 region has 16 residues.

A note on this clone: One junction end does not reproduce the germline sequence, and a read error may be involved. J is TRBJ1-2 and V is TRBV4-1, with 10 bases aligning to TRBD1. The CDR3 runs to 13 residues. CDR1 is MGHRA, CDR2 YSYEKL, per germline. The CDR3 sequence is CASSQRDRGEKAF. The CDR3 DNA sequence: TGCGCCAGCAGCCAGAGGGACAGGGGCGAAAAAGCCTTC.

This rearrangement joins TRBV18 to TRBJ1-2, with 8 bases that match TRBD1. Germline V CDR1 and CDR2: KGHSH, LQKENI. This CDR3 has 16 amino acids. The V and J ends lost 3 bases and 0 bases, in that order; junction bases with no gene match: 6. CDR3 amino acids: CASSPARQGTNYGYTF. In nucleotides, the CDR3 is TGTGCCAGCTCACCCGCACGACAGGGGACTAACTATGGCTACACCTTC.

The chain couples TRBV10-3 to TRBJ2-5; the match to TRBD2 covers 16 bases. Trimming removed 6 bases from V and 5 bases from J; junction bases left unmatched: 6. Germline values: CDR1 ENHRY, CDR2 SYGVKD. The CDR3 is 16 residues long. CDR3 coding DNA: TGTGCCATCAGACCGGGACTAGCGGGGGGGCAGGAGACCCAGTACTTC. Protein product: CAIRPGLAGGQETQYF.

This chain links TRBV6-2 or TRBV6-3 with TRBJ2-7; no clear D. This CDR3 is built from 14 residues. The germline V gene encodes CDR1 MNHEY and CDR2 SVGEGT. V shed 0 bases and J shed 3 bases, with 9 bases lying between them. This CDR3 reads CASSYSWRIYEQYF. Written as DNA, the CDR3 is TGTGCCAGCAGTTACTCGTGGCGGATCTACGAGCAGTACTTC.

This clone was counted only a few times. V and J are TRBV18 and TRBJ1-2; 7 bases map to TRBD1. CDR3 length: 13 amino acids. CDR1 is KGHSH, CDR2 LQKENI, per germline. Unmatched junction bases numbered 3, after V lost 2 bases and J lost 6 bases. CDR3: CASSPRDRDGYTF. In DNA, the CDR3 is TGTGCCAGCTCACCAAGGGACAGAGATGGCTACACCTTC. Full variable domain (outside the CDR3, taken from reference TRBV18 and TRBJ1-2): NAGVMQNPRHLVRRRGQEARLRCSPMKGHSHVYWYRQLPEEGLKFMVYLQKENIIDESGMPKERFSAEFPKEGPSILRIQQVVRGDSAAYFCASSPRDRDGYTFGSGTRLTVV.

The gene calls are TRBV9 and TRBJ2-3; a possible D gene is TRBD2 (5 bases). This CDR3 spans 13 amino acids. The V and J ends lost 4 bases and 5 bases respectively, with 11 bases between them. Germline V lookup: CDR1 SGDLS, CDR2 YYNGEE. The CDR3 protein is CASSRTAGDTQYF. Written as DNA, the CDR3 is TGTGCCAGCAGCCGGACTGCTGGAGATACGCAGTATTTT.

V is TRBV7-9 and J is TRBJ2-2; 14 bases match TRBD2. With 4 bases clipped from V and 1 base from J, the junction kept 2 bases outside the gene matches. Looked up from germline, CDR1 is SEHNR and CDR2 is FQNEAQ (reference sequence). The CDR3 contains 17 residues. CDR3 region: CASSYGTSGGNTGELFF. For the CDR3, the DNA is TGTGCCAGCAGCTACGGGACTAGCGGGGGGAACACCGGGGAGCTGTTTTTT. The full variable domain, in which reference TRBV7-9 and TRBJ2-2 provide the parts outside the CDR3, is DTGVSQNPRHKITKRGQNVTFRCDPISEHNRLYWYRQTLGQGPEFLTYFQNEAQLEKSRLLSDRFSAERPKGSFSTLEIQRTEQGDSAMYLCASSYGTSGGNTGELFFGEGSRLTVL.

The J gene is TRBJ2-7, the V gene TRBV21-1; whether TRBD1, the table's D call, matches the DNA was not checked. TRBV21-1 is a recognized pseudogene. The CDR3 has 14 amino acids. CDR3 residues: CASSNRDTNYEQYF. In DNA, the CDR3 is TGTGCCAGCAGCAACCGGGACACCAACTACGAGCAGTACTTC.

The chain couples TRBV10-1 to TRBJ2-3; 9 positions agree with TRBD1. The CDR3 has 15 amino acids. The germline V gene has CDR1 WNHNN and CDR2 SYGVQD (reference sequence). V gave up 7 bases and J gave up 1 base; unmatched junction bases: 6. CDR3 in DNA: TGCGCCAGCACCAAGACAGGGGGAGGCACAGATACGCAGTATTTT. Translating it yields CASTKTGGGTDTQYF.

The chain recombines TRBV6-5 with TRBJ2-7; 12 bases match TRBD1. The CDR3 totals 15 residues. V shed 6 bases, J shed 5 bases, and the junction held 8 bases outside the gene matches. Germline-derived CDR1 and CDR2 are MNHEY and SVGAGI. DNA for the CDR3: TGTGCCAGCAGCCTCCGGGACAGGGGGCCCAACGAGCAGTACTTC. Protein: CASSLRDRGPNEQYF.

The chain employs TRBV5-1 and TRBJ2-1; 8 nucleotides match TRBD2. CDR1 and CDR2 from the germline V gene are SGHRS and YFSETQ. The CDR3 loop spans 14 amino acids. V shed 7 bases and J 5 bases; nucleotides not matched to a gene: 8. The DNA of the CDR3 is TGCGCCAGCTCTCAGCGGGGGAACAACAATGAGCAGTTCTTC. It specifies CASSQRGNNNEQFF.

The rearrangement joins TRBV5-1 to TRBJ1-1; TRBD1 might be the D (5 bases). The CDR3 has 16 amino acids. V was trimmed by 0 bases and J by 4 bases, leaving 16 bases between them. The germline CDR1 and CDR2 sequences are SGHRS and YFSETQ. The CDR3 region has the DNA TGCGCCAGCAGCTTGGCGCCAAGGGGATCTGGCACTGAAGCTTTCTTT. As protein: CASSLAPRGSGTEAFF.

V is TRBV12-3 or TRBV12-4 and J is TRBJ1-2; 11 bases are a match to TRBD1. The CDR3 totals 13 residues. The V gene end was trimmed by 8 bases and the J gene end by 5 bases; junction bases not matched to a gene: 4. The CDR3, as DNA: TGTGCCAGCGGACAGGGGGCGAGGTATGGCTACACCTTC. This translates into CASGQGARYGYTF.

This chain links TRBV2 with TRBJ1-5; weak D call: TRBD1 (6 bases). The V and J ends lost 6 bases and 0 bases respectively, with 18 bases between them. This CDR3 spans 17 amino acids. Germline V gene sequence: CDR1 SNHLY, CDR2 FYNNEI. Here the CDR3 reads CASRRGGPSYSNQPQHF. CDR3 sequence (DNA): TGTGCCAGCAGAAGGGGGGGGCCATCGTATAGCAATCAGCCCCAGCATTTT.

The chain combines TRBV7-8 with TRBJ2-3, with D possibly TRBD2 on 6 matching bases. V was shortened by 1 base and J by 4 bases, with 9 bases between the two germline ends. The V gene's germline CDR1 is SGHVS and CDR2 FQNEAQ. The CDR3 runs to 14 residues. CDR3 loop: CASSLGAGSDTQYF. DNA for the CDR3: TGTGCCAGCAGCTTAGGCGCGGGATCAGATACGCAGTATTTT. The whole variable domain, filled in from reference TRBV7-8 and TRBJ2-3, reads GAGVSQSPRYKVAKRGQDVALRCDPISGHVSLFWYQQALGQGPEFLTYFQNEAQLDKSGLPSDRFFAERPEGSVSTLKIQRTQQEDSAVYLCASSLGAGSDTQYFGPGTRLTVL.

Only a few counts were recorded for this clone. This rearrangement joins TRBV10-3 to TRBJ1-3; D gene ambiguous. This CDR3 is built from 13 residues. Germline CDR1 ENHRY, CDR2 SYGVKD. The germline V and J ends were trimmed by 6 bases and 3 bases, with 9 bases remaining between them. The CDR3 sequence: CAIRGRDGNTIYF. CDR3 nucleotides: TGTGCCATCAGGGGCCGGGATGGAAACACCATATATTTT.

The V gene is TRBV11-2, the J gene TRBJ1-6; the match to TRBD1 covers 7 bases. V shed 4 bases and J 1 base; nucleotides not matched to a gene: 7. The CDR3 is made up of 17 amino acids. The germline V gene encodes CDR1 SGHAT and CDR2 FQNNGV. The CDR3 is CASSSFRGTSYNSPLHF. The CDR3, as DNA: TGTGCCAGCAGCTCCTTCAGGGGGACGTCCTATAATTCACCCCTCCACTTT.

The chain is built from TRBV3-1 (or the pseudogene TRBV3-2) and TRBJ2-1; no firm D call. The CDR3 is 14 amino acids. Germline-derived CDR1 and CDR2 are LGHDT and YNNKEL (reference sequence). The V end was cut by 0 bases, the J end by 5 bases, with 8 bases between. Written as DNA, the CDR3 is TGTGCCAGCAGCCAAGAGGTGGAGAACAATGAGCAGTTCTTC. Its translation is CASSQEVENNEQFF.

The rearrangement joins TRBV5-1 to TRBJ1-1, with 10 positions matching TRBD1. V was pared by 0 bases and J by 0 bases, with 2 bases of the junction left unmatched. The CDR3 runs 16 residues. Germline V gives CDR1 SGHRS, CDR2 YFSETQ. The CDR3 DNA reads TGCGCCAGCAGCTTGGGACAGGGGGCCATGAACACTGAAGCTTTCTTT. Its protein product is CASSLGQGAMNTEAFF.

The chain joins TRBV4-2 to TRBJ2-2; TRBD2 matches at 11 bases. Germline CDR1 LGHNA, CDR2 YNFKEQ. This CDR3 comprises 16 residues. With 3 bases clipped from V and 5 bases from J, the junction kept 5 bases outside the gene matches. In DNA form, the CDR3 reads TGTGCCAGCAGCCATTCCCTAGCGGGGGGAACCGGGGAGCTGTTTTTT. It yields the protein CASSHSLAGGTGELFF.